The rows below give T cell receptor beta chains drawn from one sample of a study of blood T cell repertoires in COVID-19. Clones were sequenced by immunoSEQ multiplex PCR, and TCRdb holds only the in-frame ones, with some missing. Of about 240,000 clones detected, 70% to 85% appear once; the ten largest clones hold approximately 9.6%. Input material: peripheral blood. Receptors originate from an elderly woman with acute or convalescent COVID-19. Each CDR3 is given with its conserved first and last residue. Each record gives: CDR3 DNA, CDR3 protein, clone size, J gene, D gene, V gene. The D gene is left open where the match is weak. Some rows mark clone size as missing; the rest say once, few, many or name a class of expanded clone.

TGCGCCAGCAGCTTGCTGGGCCCGGGGGGATTCTACAATGAGCAGTTCTTC CASSLLGPGGFYNEQFF . TRBJ2-1 TRBD2 TRBV5-1
TGTGCCAGCAGATTGCTAGGGGGGGTCGGGGGCACTGAAGCTTTCTTT CASRLLGGVGGTEAFF . TRBJ1-1 . TRBV28
TGTGCCAGCAGTGGGGACACAGCAAACATTCAGTACTTC CASSGDTANIQYF . TRBJ2-4 . TRBV2
TGTGCCAGCAGCTCCAGGACTAGCGGCAATCTACCATACTTC CASSSRTSGNLPYF . TRBJ2-7 TRBD2 TRBV11-2
TGTGCCAGCAGCCCACTCATCACAGGGGACACTGAAGCTTTCTTT CASSPLITGDTEAFF . TRBJ1-1 TRBD1 TRBV28
TGTGCCAGCAGTGAGGAGGTGTATATTCGCAATCAGCCCCAGCATTTT CASSEEVYIRNQPQHF . TRBJ1-5 . TRBV6-1
TGTGCCAGCAGGAGGCAGGCCAGGGACTATGGCTACACCTTC CASRRQARDYGYTF once TRBJ1-2 . TRBV6-5
TGCGCCAGCAGCTTGGAAGGGGCCCCGAGCACTGAAGCTTTCTTT CASSLEGAPSTEAFF . TRBJ1-1 . TRBV5-1
TGTGCCAGCAGCTTAGAGTCGCTCTCTGGAAACACCATATATTTT CASSLESLSGNTIYF . TRBJ1-3 . TRBV5-6
TGTGCCAGCAGTTACCATTCGGGACAGGGGGTCAGCAATCAGCCCCAGCATTTT CASSYHSGQGVSNQPQHF . TRBJ1-5 TRBD1 TRBV6-2/TRBV6-3
TGTGCCAGTAGTATAGCACTAGGCGATACGCAGTATTTT CASSIALGDTQYF . TRBJ2-3 . TRBV19
TGTGCCAGTAGTCAACTGCCCGGACAGCTACAAGAGACCCAGTACTTC CASSQLPGQLQETQYF . TRBJ2-5 . TRBV19
TGTGCCAGCAGCCCGGGGGACGAACGTAATTCACCCCTCCACTTT CASSPGDERNSPLHF . TRBJ1-6 . TRBV28
TGTGCCAGCAGTTACTCAGAAGCGTCAGGGAATTCACCCCTCCACTTT CASSYSEASGNSPLHF few TRBJ1-6 . TRBV6-5
TGTGCCAGCAGTTTAACAGGGGAGTTATATGGCTACACCTTC CASSLTGELYGYTF . TRBJ1-2 TRBD1 TRBV27
TGTGCCAGCAGCCCTTTCCAGGGTAATGGCTACACCTTC CASSPFQGNGYTF . TRBJ1-2 . TRBV5-6
TGCGCCAGCAGCCCTGGGACAGGGGGCAACGAGCAGTACTTC CASSPGTGGNEQYF . TRBJ2-7 TRBD1 TRBV5-1
TGTGCCAGCAGCTCGGGCACACCGGGGACTGAAGCTTTCTTT CASSSGTPGTEAFF . TRBJ1-1 . TRBV7-9
TGTGCCAGCAGCTTGTCGTCAGTCTCCTACGAGCAGTACTTC CASSLSSVSYEQYF . TRBJ2-7 . TRBV5-5
TGTGCCAGCAGTCTCGGGACAGGCGGCACTGAAGCTTTCTTT CASSLGTGGTEAFF few TRBJ1-1 TRBD1 TRBV27
TGTGCCAGTAGTAACACTCCTCGACAGGGAGCAGCCCTCCACTTT CASSNTPRQGAALHF . TRBJ1-6 TRBD1 TRBV19
TGTGCCAGTAGTATCCAACAGGGAACCAATGAAAAACTGTTTTTT CASSIQQGTNEKLFF . TRBJ1-4 . TRBV19
TGTGCCACCAGTGACTGGGGACAGGGTCACAATGAGCAGTTCTTC CATSDWGQGHNEQFF . TRBJ2-1 TRBD1 TRBV24-1
TGTGCCAGCAGCCGCGCCGGGACAGAAGAGACCCAGTACTTC CASSRAGTEETQYF . TRBJ2-5 TRBD1 TRBV3-1/TRBV3-2
TGTGCCAGCAGCCAAGAGACAGGGATGGGGAAGTATGGCTACACCTTC CASSQETGMGKYGYTF . TRBJ1-2 TRBD1 TRBV4-2
TGTGCCAGCAGACCGGGACAGGCATCTGGCTACACCTTC CASRPGQASGYTF . TRBJ1-2 TRBD1 TRBV6-5
TGTGCCAGCGCCCATAGACAGGGAGAAGCGTCACCCCTCCACTTT CASAHRQGEASPLHF . TRBJ1-6 TRBD1 TRBV5-5
TGTGCCAGCAGTGCTGGGACAGGGGTGGAGACCCAGTACTTC CASSAGTGVETQYF . TRBJ2-5 TRBD1 TRBV2
TGTGCCAGCAGCTTATGGGGAGGCGGACCAGATACGCAGTATTTT CASSLWGGGPDTQYF . TRBJ2-3 . TRBV7-8
TGTGCCAGCAGTCCAGGGGGCGCAACTAATGAAAAACTGTTTTTT CASSPGGATNEKLFF . TRBJ1-4 TRBD1 TRBV9
TGTGCCAGCAGTTTCTTGTTCTCCTACAATGAGCAGTTCTTC CASSFLFSYNEQFF . TRBJ2-1 . TRBV28
TGTGCCAGCAGCCGACTAGCGGGGACGGATACGCAGTATTTT CASSRLAGTDTQYF . TRBJ2-3 TRBD2 TRBV7-9
TGCGCCAGCAGCCAAGATACGAGGCAGGGAAGGGCAACTAATGAAAAACTGTTTTTT CASSQDTRQGRATNEKLFF . TRBJ1-4 . TRBV4-1
TGTGCCAGCCTCCTCCGCTCAGGGATTACCTACGAGCAGTACTTC CASLLRSGITYEQYF . TRBJ2-7 . TRBV6-6
TGTGCCAGTAGTAGGGCGGTGGGCACAGGGATAACTGAAGCTTTCTTT CASSRAVGTGITEAFF . TRBJ1-1 . TRBV19
TGTGCCAGCAGCCCCCGGGACAGTAAGTTCAATGAGCAGTTCTTC CASSPRDSKFNEQFF once TRBJ2-1 TRBD1 TRBV7-8
TGTGCCAGCAGCTCCGCGGGGGGGCCGAAAGAGACCCAGTACTTC CASSSAGGPKETQYF . TRBJ2-5 TRBD2 TRBV28
TGTGCCAGCAGCCCTTGGGACACCCAAGAGACCCAGTACTTC CASSPWDTQETQYF . TRBJ2-5 . TRBV3-1/TRBV3-2
TGTGCCAGTAAAGAGACAGGGGACTTTGGCTACACCTTC CASKETGDFGYTF . TRBJ1-2 TRBD1 TRBV19
TGTGCCAGCAGTCAGACAGGGTATGGTAATTCACCCCTCCACTTT CASSQTGYGNSPLHF . TRBJ1-6 TRBD1 TRBV28
TGTGCCAGCAGCCTGACAGGATTTAATGAAAAACTGTTTTTT CASSLTGFNEKLFF . TRBJ1-4 . TRBV2
TGTGCCAGCAGTTTGGGGGGAATTATGAACACTGAAGCTTTCTTT CASSLGGIMNTEAFF few TRBJ1-1 . TRBV28
TGTGCCAGCAGCCTACAGGGTTCTGGAAACACCATATATTTT CASSLQGSGNTIYF . TRBJ1-3 . TRBV5-4
TGCGCCAGCAGCTTGGCCGGGACAGGGGTTAGCGACGAGCAGTACTTC CASSLAGTGVSDEQYF . TRBJ2-7 TRBD1 TRBV5-1
TGCAGTGCCAATTTGGGCTCTGAGCAGTTCTTC CSANLGSEQFF once TRBJ2-1 . TRBV20-1
TGTGCCAGCAGCCATTACAGGACAAGAATGAACACTGAAGCTTTCTTT CASSHYRTRMNTEAFF . TRBJ1-1 . TRBV3-1/TRBV3-2
TGTGCCAGCAGCGTGGCTAGCGGGGGCCTGGGGGGCCAAGAGACCCAGTACTTC CASSVASGGLGGQETQYF . TRBJ2-5 TRBD2 TRBV5-6
TGTGCCAGCAGTTTGACAGGGGAGTATAGCAATCAGCCCCAGCATTTT CASSLTGEYSNQPQHF . TRBJ1-5 TRBD1 TRBV28
TGTGCCAGCTCACCAGCGGCCAGCTACTATGGCTACACCTTC CASSPAASYYGYTF . TRBJ1-2 . TRBV18
TGTGCCAGCAGTTTAAGGGGTAATGAGCAGTTCTTC CASSLRGNEQFF . TRBJ2-1 . TRBV12-3/TRBV12-4
TGTGCCAGCAGCCAGACCGGACAGGGAGATCAGCCCCAGCATTTT CASSQTGQGDQPQHF . TRBJ1-5 TRBD1 TRBV3-1/TRBV3-2
TGTGCCAGTAGCCCGACCCCAGGCCATGAGCAGTTCTTC CASSPTPGHEQFF once TRBJ2-1 . TRBV19